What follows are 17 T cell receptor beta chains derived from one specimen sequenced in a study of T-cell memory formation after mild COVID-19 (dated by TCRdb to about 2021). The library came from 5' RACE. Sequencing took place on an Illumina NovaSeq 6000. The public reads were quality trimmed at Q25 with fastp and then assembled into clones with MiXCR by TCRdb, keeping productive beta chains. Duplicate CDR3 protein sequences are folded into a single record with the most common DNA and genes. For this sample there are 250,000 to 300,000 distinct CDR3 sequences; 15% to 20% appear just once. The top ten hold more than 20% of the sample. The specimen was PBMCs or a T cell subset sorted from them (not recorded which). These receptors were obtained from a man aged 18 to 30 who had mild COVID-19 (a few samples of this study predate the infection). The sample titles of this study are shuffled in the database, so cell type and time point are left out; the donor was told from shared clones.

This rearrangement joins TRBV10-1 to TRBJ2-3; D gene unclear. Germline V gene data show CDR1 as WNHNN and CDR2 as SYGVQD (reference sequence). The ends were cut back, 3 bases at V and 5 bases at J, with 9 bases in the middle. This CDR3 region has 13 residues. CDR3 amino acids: CASSDDSLDTQYF. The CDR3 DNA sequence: TGCGCCAGCAGTGATGACTCCTTAGATACGCAGTATTTT.

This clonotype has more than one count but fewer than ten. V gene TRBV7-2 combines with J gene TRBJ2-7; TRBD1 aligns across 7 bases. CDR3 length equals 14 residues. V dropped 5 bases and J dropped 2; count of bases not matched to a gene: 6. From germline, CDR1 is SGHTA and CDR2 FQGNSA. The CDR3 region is CASSLRGTAYEQYF. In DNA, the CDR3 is TGTGCCAGCAGCCTTAGGGGGACAGCCTACGAGCAGTACTTC. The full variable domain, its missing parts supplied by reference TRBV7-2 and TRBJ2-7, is GAGVSQSPSNKVTEKGKDVELRCDPISGHTALYWYRQSLGQGLEFLIYFQGNSAPDKSGLPSDRFSAERTGGSVSTLTIQRTQQEDSAVYLCASSLRGTAYEQYFGPGTRLTVT.

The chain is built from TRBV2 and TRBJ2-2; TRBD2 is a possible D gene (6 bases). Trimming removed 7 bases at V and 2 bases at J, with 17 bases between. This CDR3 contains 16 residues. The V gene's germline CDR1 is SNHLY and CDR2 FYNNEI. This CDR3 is CASTPSGGVNTGELFF. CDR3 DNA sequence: TGTGCCAGCACTCCGAGCGGCGGGGTTAACACCGGGGAGCTGTTTTTT.

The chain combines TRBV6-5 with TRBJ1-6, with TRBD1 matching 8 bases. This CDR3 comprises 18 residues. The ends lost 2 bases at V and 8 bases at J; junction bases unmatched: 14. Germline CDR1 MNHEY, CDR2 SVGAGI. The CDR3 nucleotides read TGTGCCAGCAGTTACGCCTATTCGTACTGGACAGGGTATTCACCCCTCCACTTT. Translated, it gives CASSYAYSYWTGYSPLHF.

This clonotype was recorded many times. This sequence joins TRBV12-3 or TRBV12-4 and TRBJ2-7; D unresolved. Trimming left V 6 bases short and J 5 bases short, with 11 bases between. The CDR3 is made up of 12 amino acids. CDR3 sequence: CASSHLGNEQYF. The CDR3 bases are TGTGCCAGCAGCCACCTGGGGAACGAGCAGTACTTC.

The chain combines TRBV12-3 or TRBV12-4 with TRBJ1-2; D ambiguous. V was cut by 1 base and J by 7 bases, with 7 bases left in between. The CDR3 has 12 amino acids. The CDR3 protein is CASSLGMGGYTF. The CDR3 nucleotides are TGTGCCAGCAGTTTAGGAATGGGTGGCTACACCTTC.

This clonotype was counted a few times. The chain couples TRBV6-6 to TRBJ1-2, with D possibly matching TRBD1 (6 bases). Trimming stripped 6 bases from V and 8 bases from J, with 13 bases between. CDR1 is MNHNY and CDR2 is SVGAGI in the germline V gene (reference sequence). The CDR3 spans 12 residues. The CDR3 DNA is TGTGCCAGCAGCTGGACAGTTGGGGGCTACACCTTC. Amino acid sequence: CASSWTVGGYTF.

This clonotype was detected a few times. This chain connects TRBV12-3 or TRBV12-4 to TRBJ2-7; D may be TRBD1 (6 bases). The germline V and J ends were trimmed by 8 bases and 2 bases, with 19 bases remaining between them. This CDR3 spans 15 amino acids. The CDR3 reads CASSPRQVLPYEQYF. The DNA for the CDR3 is TGTGCCAGCTCTCCAAGACAGGTCCTTCCCTACGAGCAGTACTTC.

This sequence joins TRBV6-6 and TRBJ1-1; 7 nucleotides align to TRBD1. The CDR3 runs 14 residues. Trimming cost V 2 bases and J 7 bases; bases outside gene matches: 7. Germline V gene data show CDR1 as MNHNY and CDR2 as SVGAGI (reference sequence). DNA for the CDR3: TGTGCCAGCAGTTACGTAACAGGGGCTGGTGAAGCTTTCTTT. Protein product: CASSYVTGAGEAFF.

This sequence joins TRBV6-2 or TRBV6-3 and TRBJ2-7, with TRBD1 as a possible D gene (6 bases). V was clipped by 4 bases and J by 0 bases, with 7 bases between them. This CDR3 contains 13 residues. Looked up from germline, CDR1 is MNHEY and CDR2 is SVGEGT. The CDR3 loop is CASSWDISYEQYF. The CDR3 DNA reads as TGTGCCAGCAGTTGGGACATCTCCTACGAGCAGTACTTC.

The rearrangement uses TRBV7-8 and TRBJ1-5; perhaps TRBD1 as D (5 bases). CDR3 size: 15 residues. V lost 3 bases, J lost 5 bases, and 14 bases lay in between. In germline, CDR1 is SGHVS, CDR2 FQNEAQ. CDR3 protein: CASSFTRGGDQPQHF. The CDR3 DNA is TGTGCCAGCAGCTTCACCCGGGGGGGGGATCAGCCCCAGCATTTT.

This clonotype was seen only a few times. The CDR3 sequence is CASSRYAAPQDRGHNYGYTF. The CDR3 bases are TGTGCCAGCAGCCGTTATGCCGCCCCCCAAGACAGGGGGCATAACTATGGCTACACCTTC. This chain uses TRBV27 with TRBJ1-2, with 10 bases that match TRBD1. Germline V gene data show CDR1 as MNHEY and CDR2 as SMNVEV (reference sequence). The V segment lost 6 bases and the J segment 1 base; nucleotides outside the gene matches: 20. This CDR3 is 20 amino acids long.

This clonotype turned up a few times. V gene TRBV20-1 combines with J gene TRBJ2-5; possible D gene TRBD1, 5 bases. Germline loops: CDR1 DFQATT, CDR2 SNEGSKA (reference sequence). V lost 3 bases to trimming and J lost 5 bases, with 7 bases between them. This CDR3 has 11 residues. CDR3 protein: CSARGRETQYF. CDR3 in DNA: TGCAGTGCTAGGGGGCGGGAGACCCAGTACTTC.

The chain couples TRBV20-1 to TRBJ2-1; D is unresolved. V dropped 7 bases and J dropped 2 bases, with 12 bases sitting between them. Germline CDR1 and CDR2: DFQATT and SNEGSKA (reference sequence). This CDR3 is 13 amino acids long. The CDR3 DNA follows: TGCAGTGTAAGGGCTGGGACCTACAATGAGCAGTTCTTC. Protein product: CSVRAGTYNEQFF.

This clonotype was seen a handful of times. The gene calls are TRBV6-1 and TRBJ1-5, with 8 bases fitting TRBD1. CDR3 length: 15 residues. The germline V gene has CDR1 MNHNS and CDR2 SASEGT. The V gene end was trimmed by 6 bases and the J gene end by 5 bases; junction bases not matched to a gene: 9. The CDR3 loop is CASSKGQGGHQPQHF. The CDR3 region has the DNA TGTGCCAGCAGCAAAGGACAGGGTGGGCATCAGCCCCAGCATTTT.

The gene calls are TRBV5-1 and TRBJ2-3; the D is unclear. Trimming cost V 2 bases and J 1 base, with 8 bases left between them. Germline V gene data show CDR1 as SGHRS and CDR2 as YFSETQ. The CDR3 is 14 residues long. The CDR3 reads CASSFAARTDTQYF. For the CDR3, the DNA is TGCGCCAGCAGCTTCGCTGCCCGCACAGATACGCAGTATTTT.

The chain's CDR3 is CASSRTSGVSQETQYF. The CDR3 DNA reads as TGTGCCAGCAGCCGTACTAGCGGGGTTTCCCAAGAGACCCAGTACTTC. The V call is TRBV7-2, the J call TRBJ2-5, with 10 bases matching TRBD2. Germline values: CDR1 SGHTA, CDR2 FQGNSA. J gave up 1 base and V 5 bases, and 7 bases lay outside the gene matches. The CDR3 is 16 residues long.